This T cell receptor beta chain originates from a study of T cells in localized non-small cell lung cancer. Study observations and caveats: Uninvolved neighboring lung showed the greatest T cell clonality, exceeding tumor. Greater blood T cell density accompanied longer overall survival.

As to this clone: The antigen remains undetermined.

The germline V gene encodes CDR1 MDHEN and CDR2 SYDVKM. The J segment lost 6 bases and the V segment lost 4 bases, leaving 7 bases of the junction unmatched. This CDR3 is built from 15 residues. Using immunoSEQ multiplex PCR, the repertoire was profiled, and TCRdb retains in-frame clones only, with some absent. The profile shows about 5,900 clones, roughly 25% of them singletons. This TCR was recovered from a female donor aged 60 or older with stage I lung adenocarcinoma. Sequencing was performed on lung tumor tissue, taken before any cancer treatment. The chain recombines TRBV28 with TRBJ2-2; 8 bases map to TRBD2. In DNA form, the CDR3 reads TGTGCCAGCAGTTCCAGCGGGAGTGGGGCCGGGGAGCTGTTTTTT. Amino acid sequence: CASSSSGSGAGELFF.